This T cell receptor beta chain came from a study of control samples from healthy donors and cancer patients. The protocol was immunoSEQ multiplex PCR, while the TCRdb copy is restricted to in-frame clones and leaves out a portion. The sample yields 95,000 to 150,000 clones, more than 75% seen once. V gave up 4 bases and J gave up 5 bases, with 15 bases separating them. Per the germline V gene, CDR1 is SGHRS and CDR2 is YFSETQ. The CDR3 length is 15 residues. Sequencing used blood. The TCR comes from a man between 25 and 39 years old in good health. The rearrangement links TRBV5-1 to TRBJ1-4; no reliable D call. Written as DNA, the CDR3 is TGCGCCAGCAGCCTGGACGGCAGCGAGAATGAAAAACTGTTTTTT. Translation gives CASSLDGSENEKLFF.